These 5 T cell receptor beta chains were sequenced from one sample in a study of spatial heterogeneity in lung cancer. In TCRdb, the 5' RACE reads were re-called with MiXCR into one record per CDR3 protein. Among 25,000 or so distinct CDR3 sequences, more than 8% were seen once, and the ten largest hold 35% to 40%. Time point reported: sample taken at primary tumor resection. Without sorting, whole RNA was sequenced from tumor, nontumor lung or frozen PBMC. The sequenced sample was PBMCs, obtained at surgery. Receptor source: a female donor with early-stage non-small cell lung cancer.

Many counts were recorded for this clonotype. The gene calls are TRBV6-6 and TRBJ2-2; 7 nucleotides align to TRBD2. V lost 7 bases, J lost 4 bases, and 6 bases stayed unmatched. There are 14 residues in the CDR3. Per germline, CDR1 MNHNY and CDR2 SVGAGI (reference sequence). In DNA form, the CDR3 reads TGTGCCAGCAAGGGGCGGGAGCGCACCGGGGAGCTGTTTTTT. Its protein product is CASKGRERTGELFF.

This clonotype showed up many times. The rearrangement links TRBV7-6 to TRBJ2-2; D might be TRBD1 or TRBD2, each matching 5 bases. The CDR3 covers 15 residues. Germline V lookup: CDR1 SGHVS, CDR2 FNYEAQ. V dropped 4 bases and J dropped 7 bases, with 16 bases sitting between them. The CDR3 protein is CASSSQGTYGGELFF. In nucleotides, the CDR3 is TGTGCCAGCAGCTCCCAAGGGACCTACGGCGGGGAGCTGTTTTTT.

By share, this clonotype ranks as medium-sized. The chain employs TRBV20-1 and TRBJ2-1; 9 bases fit TRBD2. The CDR3 has 16 residues. V lost 3 bases, J lost 8 bases, and 14 bases stayed unmatched. The germline V gene encodes CDR1 DFQATT and CDR2 SNEGSKA (reference sequence). The CDR3 loop reads CSARIAGAKVYHEQFF. The CDR3 nucleotides read TGCAGTGCTAGGATAGCGGGAGCCAAGGTTTACCATGAGCAGTTCTTC.

This clonotype was picked up many times. The CDR3 DNA reads as TGTGCCAGCAGTTTTGGGGGCTTCAGCAATCAGCCCCAGCATTTT. It translates to CASSFGGFSNQPQHF. The chain has TRBV27 and TRBJ1-5; D might be TRBD1 (6 bases). Per the germline V gene, CDR1 is MNHEY and CDR2 is SMNVEV (reference sequence). The CDR3 loop spans 15 amino acids. V dropped 3 bases and J dropped 1 base, with 10 bases sitting between them.

This clonotype occurred a few times. The chain couples TRBV28 to TRBJ2-1; 11 bases match TRBD2. V dropped 6 bases and J dropped 0; count of bases not matched to a gene: 4. The CDR3 is 16 amino acids. CDR1 and CDR2 from the germline V gene are MDHEN and SYDVKM. CDR3 coding DNA: TGTGCCAGCAGCTTCACTAGCGGGAGCTCCTACAATGAGCAGTTCTTC. This codes for CASSFTSGSSYNEQFF. The whole variable domain, filled in from reference TRBV28 and TRBJ2-1, reads DVKVTQSSRYLVKRTGEKVFLECVQDMDHENMFWYRQDPGLGLRLIYFSYDVKMKEKGDIPEGYSVSREKKERFSLILESASTNQTSMYLCASSFTSGSSYNEQFFGPGTRLTVL.